This T cell receptor beta chain was sequenced during a study of cytomegalovirus exposure and HLA in healthy donors. The PCR contained 60 Vbeta and 13 Jbeta primers. TCRdb keeps only in-frame clones here, not all; method: immunoSEQ multiplex PCR. The table shows 150,000 to 200,000 clones, with 84% occurring only once. This clone came up a few times. The antigen is unknown. Between the trimmed V and J ends, which lost 1 base and 3 bases, there was a span of 11 bases. Germline V gene sequence: CDR1 SGHNT, CDR2 YYREEE (reference sequence). The CDR3 consists of 14 residues. Broader study findings: Published work reported that the classifier diagnosed cytomegalovirus status with high specificity and sensitivity. An apparent linkage of common viral pathogens to several of the most significant clusters emerged in a later analysis.

Sequencing input: PBMCs. The chain is built from TRBV5-4 and TRBJ2-7; D possibly corresponds to TRBD1 (5 bases). The receptor was derived from a man younger than 35 in good health and CMV-seronegative. The CDR3 nucleotides are TGTGCCAGCAGCTTGAGGGGTTCTGGCTACGAGCAGTACTTC. The encoded protein is CASSLRGSGYEQYF.